The clone carrying this T cell receptor (beta chain) was seen only a few times. Its target is unknown. Using constant-segment primers, 5'RACE produced TCR alpha and TCR beta cDNA libraries carrying sample barcodes and UMIs. TCRdb re-derived calls from the 5' RACE reads in MiXCR, one entry per CDR3 protein. The sample lists 470,000 or so distinct CDR3 sequences, roughly 18% occurring once. Trimming took 0 bases from V and 4 from J, leaving 16 bases between them. Germline-derived CDR1 and CDR2 are DFQATT and SNEGSKA (reference sequence). This CDR3 has 16 amino acids. This record comes from a study of T-cell memory formation after mild COVID-19. Study-wide points: Clones which contracted sat mainly in CM and EM if CD4+, and in EMRA if CD8+. Later expanders leaned toward CD4+, whereas clones contracting from day 15 to 85 were balanced CD4/CD8. Memory cells collected pre-infection included some clones that later responded, suggesting cross-reactive memory joined.

The chain is built from TRBV20-1 and TRBJ1-3, with D maybe TRBD1 (6 bases). The clonotype originates from a young man who had mild COVID-19 (a few samples of this study predate the infection). Cell type and time point are not known. Input material: PBMCs or a T cell subset sorted from them (not recorded which). The CDR3 spells CSARDPGAGAGNTIYF. Written as DNA, the CDR3 is TGCAGTGCTAGAGATCCCGGGGCAGGGGCGGGAAACACCATATATTTT.